These 5 T cell receptor beta chains were all obtained from the same sample, sequenced in a study of T cell changes during pregnancy in multiple sclerosis. Profiled with immunoSEQ multiplex PCR; TCRdb holds only in-frame clones, not every one. The data contain 90,000 to 100,000 clones, 92% of them singletons. Source: peripheral blood, taken in the first trimester of pregnancy. The receptor set was obtained from a female donor with multiple sclerosis, enrolled in a pregnancy study.

This chain uses TRBV11-3 with TRBJ2-7, with D uncertain. Per the germline V gene, CDR1 is SGHNT and CDR2 is YENEEA. The CDR3 extends over 19 amino acids. Trimming took 1 base from V and 3 from J, leaving 25 bases between them. The CDR3 is CASSLVGTRNYRFYYEQYF. CDR3 bases: TGTGCCAGCAGCTTAGTTGGCACCCGAAACTACCGATTTTACTACGAGCAGTACTTC.

The chain carries TRBV13 and TRBJ1-3; 10 bases align to TRBD1. The germline CDR1 and CDR2 sequences are PRHDT and FYEKMQ (reference sequence). The CDR3 loop spans 15 amino acids. Trimming cost V 5 bases and J 2 bases; bases outside gene matches: 3. The CDR3 sequence is CASSPGQGAGNTIYF. The CDR3 nucleotides read TGTGCCAGCAGCCCCGGACAGGGGGCTGGAAACACCATATATTTT.

This clone was recorded a few times. J is TRBJ1-1 and V is TRBV19; 8 bases are shared with TRBD1. Germline CDR1 and CDR2: LNHDA and SQIVND (reference sequence). The CDR3 runs 16 residues. After removal of 5 bases from V and 2 bases from J, the junction contained 10 bases not matched to a gene. Here the CDR3 reads CASSPRARGRNTEAFF. In nucleotides, the CDR3 is TGTGCCAGTAGTCCCCGAGCCAGGGGGCGAAACACTGAAGCTTTCTTT. The variable domain in full, with the rest retrieved from reference TRBV19 and TRBJ1-1, is DGGITQSPKYLFRKEGQNVTLSCEQNLNHDAMYWYRQDPGQGLRLIYYSQIVNDFQKGDIAEGYSVSREKKESFPLTVTSAQKNPTAFYLCASSPRARGRNTEAFFGQGTRLTVV.

The chain joins TRBV30 to TRBJ1-2, with D perhaps matching TRBD1 (6 bases). This CDR3 comprises 12 residues. V shed 0 bases and J shed 8 bases, with 10 bases lying between them. Per germline, CDR1 GTSNPN and CDR2 SVGIG (reference sequence). CDR3 residues: CAWSVSGEGYTF. The CDR3 DNA follows: TGTGCCTGGAGTGTATCAGGGGAGGGCTACACCTTC.

The chain is built from TRBV5-1 and TRBJ1-1, with 8 bases fitting TRBD1. CDR1 and CDR2 (germline): SGHRS, YFSETQ. V lost 3 bases to trimming and J lost 0 bases; unmatched junction nucleotides: 10. This CDR3 is built from 17 residues. This CDR3 reads CASSSAGGGHMNTEAFF. The CDR3 DNA sequence: TGCGCCAGCAGCTCTGCAGGGGGCGGACACATGAACACTGAAGCTTTCTTT.